This T cell receptor (beta chain) came from a study of shared clonotypes between healthy human individuals. About the research overall: Donors had three CD4 naive, three CD4 memory, two CD8 naive and one CD8 memory plate apiece.

Genomic DNA per cell subset filled all wells of several immunoSEQ plates. Clones were read by immunoSEQ multiplex PCR, and TCRdb kept only the in-frame ones, dropping some. The sample lists about 600,000 clones; over 95% were seen once. The CDR3 runs to 14 residues. Germline V gene sequence: CDR1 MNHEY, CDR2 SMNVEV (reference sequence). Trimming took 4 bases from V and 0 from J, leaving 7 bases between them. Naivety among CD8 cells was defined by CD45RO negativity and positive CCR7 selection, thereby excluding terminally differentiated effector memory CD45RA+ cells. Notes on this clone: Antigen specificity is unknown.

Study-wide results and limits: An expected dependence of interdonor clonotype sharing on sequencing depth was noted. Limited genetic and exposure-history diversity came from having few donors.

This chain connects TRBV27 to TRBJ2-4; D not certain. The sample consisted of naive CD8+ T cells sorted from blood. The clonotype originates from a woman aged 25 to 39 in good health. The chain's CDR3 is CASSSLLAKNIQYF. The CDR3 DNA reads TGTGCCAGCAGTTCCCTCCTAGCCAAAAACATTCAGTACTTC.